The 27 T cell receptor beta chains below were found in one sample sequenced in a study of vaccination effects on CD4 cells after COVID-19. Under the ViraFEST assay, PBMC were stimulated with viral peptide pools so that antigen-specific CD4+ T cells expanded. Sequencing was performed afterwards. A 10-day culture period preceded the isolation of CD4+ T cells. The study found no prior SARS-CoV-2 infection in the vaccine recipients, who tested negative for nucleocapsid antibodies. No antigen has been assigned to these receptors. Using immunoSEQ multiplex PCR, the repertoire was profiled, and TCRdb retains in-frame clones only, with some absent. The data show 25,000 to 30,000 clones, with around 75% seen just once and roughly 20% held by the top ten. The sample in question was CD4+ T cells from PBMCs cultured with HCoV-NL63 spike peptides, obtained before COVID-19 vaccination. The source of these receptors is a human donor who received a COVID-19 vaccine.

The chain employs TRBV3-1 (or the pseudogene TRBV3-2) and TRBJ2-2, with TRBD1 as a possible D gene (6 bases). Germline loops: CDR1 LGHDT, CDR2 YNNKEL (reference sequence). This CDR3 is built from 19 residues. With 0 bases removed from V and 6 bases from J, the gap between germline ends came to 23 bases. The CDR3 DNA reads TGTGCCAGCAGCCAAGATTTGGTCTTCAGGGGCCTTGGTTCCGGGGAGCTGTTTTTT. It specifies CASSQDLVFRGLGSGELFF.

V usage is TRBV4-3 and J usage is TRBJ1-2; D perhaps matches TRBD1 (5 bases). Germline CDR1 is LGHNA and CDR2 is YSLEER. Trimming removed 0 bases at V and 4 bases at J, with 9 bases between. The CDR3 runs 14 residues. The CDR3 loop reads CASSQDRAVYGYTF. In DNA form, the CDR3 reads TGCGCCAGCAGCCAAGACAGGGCCGTCTATGGCTACACCTTC.

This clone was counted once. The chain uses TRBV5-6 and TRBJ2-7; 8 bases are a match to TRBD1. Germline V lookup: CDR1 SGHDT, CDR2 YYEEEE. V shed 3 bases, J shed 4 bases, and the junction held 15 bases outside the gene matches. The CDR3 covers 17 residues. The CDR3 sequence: CASSSRQGKPIIYEQYF. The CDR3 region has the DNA TGTGCCAGCAGCTCCAGACAGGGGAAACCTATTATTTACGAGCAGTACTTC.

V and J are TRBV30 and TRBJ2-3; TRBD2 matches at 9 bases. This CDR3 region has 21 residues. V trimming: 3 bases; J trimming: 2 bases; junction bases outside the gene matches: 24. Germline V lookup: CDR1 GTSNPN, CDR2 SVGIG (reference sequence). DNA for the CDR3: TGTGCCTGGAGGGCCGGGACTAGCACGATTCACGGAAACCGATTCACAGATACGCAGTATTTT. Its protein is CAWRAGTSTIHGNRFTDTQYF. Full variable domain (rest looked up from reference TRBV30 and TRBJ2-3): SQTIHQWPATLVQPVGSPLSLECTVEGTSNPNLYWYRQAAGRGLQLLFYSVGIGQISSEVPQNLSASRPQDRQFILSSKKLLLSDSGFYLCAWRAGTSTIHGNRFTDTQYFGPGTRLTVL.

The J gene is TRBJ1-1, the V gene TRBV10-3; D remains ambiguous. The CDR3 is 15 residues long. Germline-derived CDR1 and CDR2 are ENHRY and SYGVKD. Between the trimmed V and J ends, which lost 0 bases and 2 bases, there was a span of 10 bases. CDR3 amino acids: CAISESKTANTEAFF. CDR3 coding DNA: TGTGCCATCAGTGAGTCTAAGACGGCTAACACTGAAGCTTTCTTT.

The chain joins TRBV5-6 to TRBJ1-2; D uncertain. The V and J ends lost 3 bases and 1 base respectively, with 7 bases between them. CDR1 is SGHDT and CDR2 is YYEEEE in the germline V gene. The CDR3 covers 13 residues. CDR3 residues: CASSSQYNYGYTF. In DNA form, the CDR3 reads TGTGCCAGCAGCTCCCAATATAACTATGGCTACACCTTC.

Here the CDR3 DNA reads TGTGCCAGCTCAGGACCGGGACTAGCGGGGATAACAGATACGCAGTATTTT. This gives the protein CASSGPGLAGITDTQYF. The chain carries TRBV18 and TRBJ2-3, with TRBD2 identical over 13 bases. J lost 3 bases, V lost 5 bases, and 8 bases had no gene match. This CDR3 has 17 amino acids. Germline V CDR1 and CDR2: KGHSH, LQKENI.

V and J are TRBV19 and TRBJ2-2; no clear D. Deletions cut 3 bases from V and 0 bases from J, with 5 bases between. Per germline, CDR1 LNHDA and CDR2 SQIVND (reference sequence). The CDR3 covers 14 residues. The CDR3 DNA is TGTGCCAGTAGTATGCCTGCGAACACCGGGGAGCTGTTTTTT. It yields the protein CASSMPANTGELFF. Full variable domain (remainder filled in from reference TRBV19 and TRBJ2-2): DGGITQSPKYLFRKEGQNVTLSCEQNLNHDAMYWYRQDPGQGLRLIYYSQIVNDFQKGDIAEGYSVSREKKESFPLTVTSAQKNPTAFYLCASSMPANTGELFFGEGSRLTVL.

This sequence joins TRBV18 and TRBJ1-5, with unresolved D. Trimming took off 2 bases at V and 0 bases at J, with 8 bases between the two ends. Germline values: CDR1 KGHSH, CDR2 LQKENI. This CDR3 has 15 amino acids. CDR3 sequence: CASSPVSASNQPQHF. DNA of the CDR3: TGTGCCAGCTCACCAGTGTCGGCTAGCAATCAGCCCCAGCATTTT.

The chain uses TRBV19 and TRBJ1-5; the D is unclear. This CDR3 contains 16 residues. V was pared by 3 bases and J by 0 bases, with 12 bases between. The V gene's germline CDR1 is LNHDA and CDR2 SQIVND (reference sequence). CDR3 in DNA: TGTGCCAGTAGTATGGCCGGCACTTATAGCAATCAGCCCCAGCATTTT. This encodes CASSMAGTYSNQPQHF.

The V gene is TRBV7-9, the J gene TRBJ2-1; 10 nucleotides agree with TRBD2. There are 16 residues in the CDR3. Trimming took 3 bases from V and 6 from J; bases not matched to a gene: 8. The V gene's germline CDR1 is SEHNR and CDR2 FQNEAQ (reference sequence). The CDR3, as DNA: TGTGCCAGCAGCTTGGCCGGGACTAGCGTCTTCAATGAGCAGTTCTTC. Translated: CASSLAGTSVFNEQFF.

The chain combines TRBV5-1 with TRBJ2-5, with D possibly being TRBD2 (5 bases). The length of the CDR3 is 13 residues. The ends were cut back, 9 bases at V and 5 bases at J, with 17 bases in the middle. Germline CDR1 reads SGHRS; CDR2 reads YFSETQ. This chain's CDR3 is CATRRSSDETQYF. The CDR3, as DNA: TGCGCCACCCGAAGGAGTAGCGATGAGACCCAGTACTTC.

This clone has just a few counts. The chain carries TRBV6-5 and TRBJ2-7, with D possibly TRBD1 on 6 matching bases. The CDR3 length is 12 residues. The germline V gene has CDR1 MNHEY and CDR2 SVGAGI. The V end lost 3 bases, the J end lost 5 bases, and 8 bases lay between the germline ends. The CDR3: CASSYTGNEQYF. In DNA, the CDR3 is TGTGCCAGCAGTTATACAGGGAACGAGCAGTACTTC.

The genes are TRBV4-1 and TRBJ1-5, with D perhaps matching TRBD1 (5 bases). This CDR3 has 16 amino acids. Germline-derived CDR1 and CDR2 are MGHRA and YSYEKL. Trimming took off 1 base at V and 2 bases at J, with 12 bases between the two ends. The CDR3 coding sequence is TGCGCCAGCAGCCAAGGGGGCTTAATTGGCAATCAGCCCCAGCATTTT. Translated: CASSQGGLIGNQPQHF.

The CDR3, as DNA: TGCGCCAGCAGCCAAGAAGTCAACCGGGACAGAATAAACACTGAAGCTTTCTTT. Its protein product is CASSQEVNRDRINTEAFF. This chain uses TRBV4-3 with TRBJ1-1; 7 nucleotides match TRBD1. Germline V gives CDR1 LGHNA, CDR2 YSLEER. V shed 0 bases, J shed 2 bases, and the junction held 12 bases outside the gene matches. The CDR3 totals 18 residues.

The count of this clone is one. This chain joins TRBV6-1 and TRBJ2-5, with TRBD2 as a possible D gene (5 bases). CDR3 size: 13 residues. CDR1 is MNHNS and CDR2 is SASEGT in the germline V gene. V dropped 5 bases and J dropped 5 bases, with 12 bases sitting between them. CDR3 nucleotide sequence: TGTGCCAGCAGTTTCGACCCGGGGGAGACCCAGTACTTC. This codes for CASSFDPGETQYF.

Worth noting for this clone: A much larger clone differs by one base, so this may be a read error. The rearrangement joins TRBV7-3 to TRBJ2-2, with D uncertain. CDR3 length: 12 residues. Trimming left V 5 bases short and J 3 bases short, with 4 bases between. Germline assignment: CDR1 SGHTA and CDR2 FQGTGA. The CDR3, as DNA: TGTGCCAGCAGCCCAGACACCGGGGAGCTGTTTTTT. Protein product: CASSPDTGELFF. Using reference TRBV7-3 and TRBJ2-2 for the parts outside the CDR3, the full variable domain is GAGVSQTPSNKVTEKGKYVELRCDPISGHTALYWYRQSLGQGPEFLIYFQGTGAADDSGLPNDRFFAVRPEGSVSTLKIQRTERGDSAVYLCASSPDTGELFFGEGSRLTVL.

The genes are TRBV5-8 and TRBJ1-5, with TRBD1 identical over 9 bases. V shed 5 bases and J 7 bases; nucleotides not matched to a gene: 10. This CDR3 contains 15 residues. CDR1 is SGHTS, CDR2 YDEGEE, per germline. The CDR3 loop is CASSRGQGTRQPQHF. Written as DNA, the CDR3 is TGTGCCAGCAGTAGAGGACAGGGGACAAGACAGCCCCAGCATTTT.

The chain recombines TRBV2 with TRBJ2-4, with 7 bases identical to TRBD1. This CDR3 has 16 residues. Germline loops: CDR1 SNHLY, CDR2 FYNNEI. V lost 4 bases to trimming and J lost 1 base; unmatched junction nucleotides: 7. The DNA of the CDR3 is TGTGCCAGCAGTGCACAACAGGGGTCCGCCAAAAACATTCAGTACTTC. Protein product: CASSAQQGSAKNIQYF.

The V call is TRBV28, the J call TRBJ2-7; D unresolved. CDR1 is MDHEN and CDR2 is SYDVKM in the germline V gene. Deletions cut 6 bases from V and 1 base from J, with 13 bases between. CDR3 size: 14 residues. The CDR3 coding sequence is TGTGCCAGCAGCTCCCTCATTAGGTCCTACGAGCAGTACTTC. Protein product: CASSSLIRSYEQYF. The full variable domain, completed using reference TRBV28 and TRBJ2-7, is DVKVTQSSRYLVKRTGEKVFLECVQDMDHENMFWYRQDPGLGLRLIYFSYDVKMKEKGDIPEGYSVSREKKERFSLILESASTNQTSMYLCASSSLIRSYEQYFGPGTRLTVT.

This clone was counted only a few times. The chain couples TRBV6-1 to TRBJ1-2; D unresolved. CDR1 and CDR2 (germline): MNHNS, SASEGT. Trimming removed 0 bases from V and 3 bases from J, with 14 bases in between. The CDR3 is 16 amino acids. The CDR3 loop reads CASSEAAAERDYGYTF. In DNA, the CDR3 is TGTGCCAGCAGTGAAGCTGCGGCAGAGCGAGACTATGGCTACACCTTC.

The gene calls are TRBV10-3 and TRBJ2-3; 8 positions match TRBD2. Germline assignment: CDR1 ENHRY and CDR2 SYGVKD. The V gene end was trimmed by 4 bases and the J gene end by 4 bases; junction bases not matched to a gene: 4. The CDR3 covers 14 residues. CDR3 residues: CAISGTSSPDTQYF. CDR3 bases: TGTGCCATCAGTGGGACTAGCTCCCCAGATACGCAGTATTTT.

The CDR3 loop is CASSLNRGTGEQYF. The CDR3 DNA is TGTGCCAGCAGCTTGAACAGGGGTACAGGGGAGCAGTACTTC. This chain uses TRBV5-4 with TRBJ2-7; 7 positions match TRBD1. Germline CDR1 is SGHNT and CDR2 is YYREEE (reference sequence). Losses at the gene ends were 1 base for V and 7 bases for J; bases not matched to a gene: 8. The length of the CDR3 is 14 residues.

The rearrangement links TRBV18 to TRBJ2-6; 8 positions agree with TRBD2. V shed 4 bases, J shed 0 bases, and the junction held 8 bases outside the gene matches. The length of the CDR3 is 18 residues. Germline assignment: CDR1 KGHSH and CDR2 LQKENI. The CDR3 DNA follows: TGTGCCAGCTCACGGGTTCGAGCGGGAGCCTCTGGGGCCAACGTCCTGACTTTC. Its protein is CASSRVRAGASGANVLTF.

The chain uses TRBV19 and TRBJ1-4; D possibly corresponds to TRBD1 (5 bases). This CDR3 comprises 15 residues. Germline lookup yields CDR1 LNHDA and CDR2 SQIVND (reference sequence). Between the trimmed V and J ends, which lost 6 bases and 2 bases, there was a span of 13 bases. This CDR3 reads CASSPLGGTNEKLFF. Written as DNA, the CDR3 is TGTGCCAGTAGCCCACTCGGGGGTACTAATGAAAAACTGTTTTTT.

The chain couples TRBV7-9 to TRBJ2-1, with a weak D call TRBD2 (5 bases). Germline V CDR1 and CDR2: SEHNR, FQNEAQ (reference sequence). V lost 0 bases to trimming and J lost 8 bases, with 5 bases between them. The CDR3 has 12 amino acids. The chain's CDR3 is CASSLARDEQFF. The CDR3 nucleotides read TGTGCCAGCAGCTTAGCGAGGGATGAGCAGTTCTTC.

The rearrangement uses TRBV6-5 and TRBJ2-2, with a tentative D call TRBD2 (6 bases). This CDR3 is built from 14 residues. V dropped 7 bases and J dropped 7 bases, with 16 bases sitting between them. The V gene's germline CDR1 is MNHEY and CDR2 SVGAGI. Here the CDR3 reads CASTTGGIGGELFF. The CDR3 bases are TGTGCCAGCACAACCGGGGGAATAGGCGGGGAGCTGTTTTTT.